This paragraph covers one T cell receptor beta chain sequence. Antigen unknown. This specimen belongs to a study of regulatory and conventional T cells in RAG deficiency. Whole-study results and caveats: Treg unique TCR beta sequences were 80 to 100-fold fewer in Omenn syndrome and CID/AS patients than controls. In Omenn syndrome, Treg and Tconv repertoires overlapped >75%. Control T-cell subsets had markedly higher Shannon entropy and lower Simpson indices than RAG-deficient patients.

This CDR3 has 14 amino acids. From germline, CDR1 is SGHNT and CDR2 YYREEE (reference sequence). The V gene lost 0 bases and the J gene lost 6 bases, with 11 bases spanning the gap. Using immunoSEQ multiplex PCR, the repertoire was profiled, and TCRdb retains in-frame clones only, with some absent. Of 21,000 or so clones in the sample, about 92% were seen once. Genomic DNA came from blood conventional CD4+ T cells gated CD25-low CD127-high. These same data were also listed under a study on regulatory T cells. This second study says: The PCR used 52 TRBV and 13 TRBJ primers.

The TCR comes from a human donor in good health. The chain uses TRBV5-4 and TRBJ2-3; D is unresolved. Sequenced sample: CD4+ T cells sorted from blood. The CDR3 sequence is CASSLGNTDDTQYF. As DNA, the CDR3 is TGTGCCAGCAGCTTGGGGAACACAGACGATACGCAGTATTTT.